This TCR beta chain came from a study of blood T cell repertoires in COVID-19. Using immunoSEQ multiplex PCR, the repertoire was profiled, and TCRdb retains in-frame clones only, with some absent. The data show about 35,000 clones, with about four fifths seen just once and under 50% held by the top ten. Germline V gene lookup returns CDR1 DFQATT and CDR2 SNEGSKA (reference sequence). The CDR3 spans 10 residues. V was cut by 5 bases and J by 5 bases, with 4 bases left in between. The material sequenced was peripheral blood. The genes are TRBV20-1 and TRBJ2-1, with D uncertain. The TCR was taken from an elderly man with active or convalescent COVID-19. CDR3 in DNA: TGCAGTGCTCGTAACAATGAGCAGTTCTTC. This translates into CSARNNEQFF.